This T cell receptor (beta chain) stems from a study of T-cell reconstitution after alpha-beta-depleted transplantation in children. This sample's TCRbeta library carried unique molecular identifier barcodes. TCRdb passed the PCR reads through MiXCR, listing each CDR3 protein once. The sample consists of 900,000 or so distinct CDR3 sequences, roughly 16% of them appearing once. For this clonotype: Antigen unknown.

Study-wide results and limits: The authors attributed T-cell counts and diversity one year after transplant mostly to newly produced T cells. About two months after transplant, alpha-beta T cells reportedly came from several hundred expanded graft clones. Recipient T cells and thymic progenitors that survived were the source of the high TCRbeta diversity seen at day 60 in some patients.

The CDR3 has 15 residues. Germline CDR1 and CDR2: LGHDT and YNNKEL (reference sequence). V lost 7 bases and J lost 1, with 16 bases in between. The V call is TRBV3-1, the J call TRBJ1-1; D may be TRBD1 (6 bases). This sequence was found in a male patient between 10 and 17 years old who had a stem cell transplant for acute lymphoblastic leukemia, so the T cells may come from the graft donor. The material was PBMCs, mostly from graft donor cells, obtained 360 days after TCRalphabeta/CD19-depleted stem cell transplant. In nucleotides, the CDR3 is TGTGCCAGCATCACCATACAGGGAGGGAACACTGAAGCTTTCTTT. This encodes CASITIQGGNTEAFF.